Shown below are 20 T cell receptor beta chains from a single sample sequenced in a study of T cell responses to AZD1222 COVID-19 vaccine. Profiling relied on immunoSEQ multiplex PCR, and the TCRdb table lists in-frame clones only, not all of them. The data show more than 140,000 clones, 88% seen once. The input for sequencing was peripheral blood, taken on day 0 of AZD1222 vaccination. The receptors stem from an adult in good health.

The V and J genes are TRBV11-3 and TRBJ2-7, with 10 bases aligning to TRBD2. Germline V gene lookup returns CDR1 SGHNT and CDR2 YENEEA. This CDR3 spans 16 amino acids. V trimming: 5 bases; J trimming: 10 bases; junction bases outside the gene matches: 17. In nucleotides, the CDR3 is TGTGCCAGCAGCACTCGCCTCCCCGGACTAGCGGAAGGACAGTACTTC. Its protein product is CASSTRLPGLAEGQYF. Variable domain in full (rest from reference TRBV11-3 and TRBJ2-7): EAGVVQSPRYKIIEKKQPVAFWCNPISGHNTLYWYLQNLGQGPELLIRYENEEAVDDSQLPKDRFSAERLKGVDSTLKIQPAELGDSAVYLCASSTRLPGLAEGQYFGPGTRLTVT.

V gene TRBV12-5 combines with J gene TRBJ2-1, with D possibly being TRBD2 (5 bases). Germline loops: CDR1 LGHNT, CDR2 FRNRAP. V lost 3 bases to trimming and J lost 0 bases, with 9 bases between them. The CDR3 sequence is 15 residues long. CDR3 DNA: TGTGCTAGTGGTTTTCGGGGTAGCTCCTACAATGAGCAGTTCTTC. Amino acids: CASGFRGSSYNEQFF.

This chain uses TRBV27 with TRBJ2-1; 9 bases align to TRBD2. The CDR3 contains 16 residues. V lost 4 bases and J lost 6; bases outside the gene matches: 10. Germline CDR1 reads MNHEY; CDR2 reads SMNVEV (reference sequence). In DNA form, the CDR3 reads TGTGCCAGCAGTTCCTCTCTAGCGGGAAATTCCAATGAGCAGTTCTTC. Translating it yields CASSSSLAGNSNEQFF.

This clone was observed once. The rearrangement joins TRBV7-9 to TRBJ1-1; D remains unclear. Germline CDR1 is SEHNR and CDR2 is FQNEAQ (reference sequence). The CDR3 covers 13 residues. V lost 3 bases, J lost 4 bases, and 9 bases lay in between. CDR3 amino acids: CASSFGQSTEAFF. CDR3 nucleotide sequence: TGTGCCAGCAGCTTCGGGCAGAGCACTGAAGCTTTCTTT.

The J gene is TRBJ2-4, the V gene TRBV4-2; 7 nucleotides line up with TRBD2. The CDR3 consists of 16 residues. The junction had 2 bases not matched to a gene; V was cut back by 0 bases and J by 0 bases. Germline V CDR1 and CDR2: LGHNA, YNFKEQ. The CDR3 reads CASSQDGGRAKNIQYF. The CDR3 DNA reads as TGTGCCAGCAGCCAAGATGGCGGGAGAGCCAAAAACATTCAGTACTTC.

There are a few counts of this clone. The chain recombines TRBV4-2 with TRBJ2-3, with TRBD2 matching 11 bases. CDR1 is LGHNA, CDR2 YNFKEQ, per germline. This CDR3 has 15 amino acids. V was clipped by 4 bases and J by 6 bases; unmatched bases: 6. CDR3: CASSLLAGEVDTQYF. The CDR3 DNA follows: TGTGCCAGCAGCCTACTAGCGGGAGAAGTGGATACGCAGTATTTT.

This chain uses TRBV19 with TRBJ2-6; a possible D gene is TRBD2 (5 bases). The germline V gene encodes CDR1 LNHDA and CDR2 SQIVND (reference sequence). The ends were cut back, 2 bases at V and 4 bases at J, with 12 bases in the middle. This CDR3 spans 16 amino acids. The DNA for the CDR3 is TGTGCCAGTAGTATAATGAGGGATACAGGGGCCAACGTCCTGACTTTC. Protein sequence: CASSIMRDTGANVLTF.

This chain links TRBV6-5 with TRBJ1-5; the D gene is possibly TRBD1 (6 bases). The CDR3 consists of 14 residues. V lost 7 bases to trimming and J lost 4 bases, with 14 bases between them. Per germline, CDR1 MNHEY and CDR2 SVGAGI. CDR3 amino acids: CASTPGRGNQPQHF. In DNA, the CDR3 is TGTGCCAGCACACCGGGGAGGGGGAATCAGCCCCAGCATTTT.

The rearrangement joins TRBV7-8 to TRBJ2-1; TRBD1 is a possible D gene (6 bases). The CDR3 consists of 13 residues. V was pared by 4 bases and J by 9 bases, with 13 bases between. Germline CDR1 SGHVS, CDR2 FQNEAQ. The CDR3 region has the DNA TGTGCCAGCAGCTACAGGGTCGAGGGTGAGCAGTTCTTC. Protein sequence: CASSYRVEGEQFF.

The V call is TRBV5-1, the J call TRBJ1-1; D unclear. This CDR3 has 16 amino acids. CDR1 SGHRS and CDR2 YFSETQ come from the germline V gene. Between the trimmed V and J ends, which lost 0 bases and 8 bases, there was a span of 20 bases. The CDR3 loop is CASSLGYRITVGEAFF. The CDR3 nucleotides are TGCGCCAGCAGCTTGGGTTATCGGATAACGGTCGGGGAAGCTTTCTTT.

The V gene is TRBV6-5, the J gene TRBJ2-7, with 12 bases aligning to TRBD1. From germline, CDR1 is MNHEY and CDR2 SVGAGI. The CDR3 runs 15 residues. J gave up 6 bases and V 0 bases, and 3 bases lay outside the gene matches. CDR3 DNA: TGTGCCAGCAGTTACTCGAGGGACAGGGGGCTCGAGCAGTACTTC. Protein sequence: CASSYSRDRGLEQYF.

The chain combines TRBV25-1 with TRBJ1-1, with TRBD1 matching 8 bases. Germline assignment: CDR1 MGHDK and CDR2 SYGVNS. The V gene end was trimmed by 5 bases and the J gene end by 5 bases; junction bases not matched to a gene: 4. There are 13 residues in the CDR3. Written as DNA, the CDR3 is TGTGCCAGCAGTAACAGGGGGAGGACTGAAGCTTTCTTT. Translating it yields CASSNRGRTEAFF.

This chain joins TRBV19 and TRBJ1-2, with D hard to call. Germline V lookup: CDR1 LNHDA, CDR2 SQIVND (reference sequence). The CDR3 extends over 14 amino acids. Deletions cut 5 bases from V and 7 bases from J, with 17 bases between. DNA of the CDR3: TGTGCCAGTAGTTCCTCCCCAGACACTTCTGGCTACACCTTC. It yields the protein CASSSSPDTSGYTF.

The chain combines TRBV6-6 with TRBJ2-3; D is unclear. V was shortened by 0 bases and J by 3 bases, with 4 bases between the two germline ends. The germline gives CDR1 MNHNY, CDR2 SVGAGI (reference sequence). The CDR3 has 13 residues. The CDR3 DNA follows: TGTGCCAGCAGTTACTCGGAAACAGATACGCAGTATTTT. It is translated as CASSYSETDTQYF.

V gene TRBV4-1 combines with J gene TRBJ1-3; no clear D gene. This CDR3 region has 14 residues. Germline values: CDR1 MGHRA, CDR2 YSYEKL. V lost 3 bases to trimming and J lost 0 bases, with 6 bases between them. CDR3 nucleotides: TGCGCCAGCAGCCAGGCGACCTCTGGAAACACCATATATTTT. Its translation: CASSQATSGNTIYF.

This sequence joins TRBV19 and TRBJ2-7; 8 nucleotides line up with TRBD1. V shed 1 base and J 3 bases; nucleotides not matched to a gene: 5. CDR1 and CDR2 (germline): LNHDA, SQIVND (reference sequence). The CDR3 is made up of 15 amino acids. CDR3 nucleotides: TGTGCCAGTAGTATAGTGCAGGGGGCGGGCTACGAGCAGTACTTC. This translates into CASSIVQGAGYEQYF. Full variable domain (remainder filled in from reference TRBV19 and TRBJ2-7): DGGITQSPKYLFRKEGQNVTLSCEQNLNHDAMYWYRQDPGQGLRLIYYSQIVNDFQKGDIAEGYSVSREKKESFPLTVTSAQKNPTAFYLCASSIVQGAGYEQYFGPGTRLTVT.

This clone was observed a single time. The rearrangement links TRBV19 to TRBJ1-4, with TRBD1 matching 7 bases. Germline-derived CDR1 and CDR2 are LNHDA and SQIVND (reference sequence). Trimming cost V 10 bases and J 8 bases; bases outside gene matches: 10. This CDR3 contains 13 residues. The chain's CDR3 is CATPGQQTEKLFF. CDR3 DNA sequence: TGTGCCACTCCGGGACAGCAGACAGAAAAACTGTTTTTT.

The CDR3, as DNA: TGTGCCAGCAAGCACAGGGCAATGAAGTATGGCTACACCTTC. It yields the protein CASKHRAMKYGYTF. This chain joins TRBV2 and TRBJ1-2; D perhaps matches TRBD1 (6 bases). The CDR3 has 14 residues. V was pared by 7 bases and J by 5 bases, with 17 bases between. Per the germline V gene, CDR1 is SNHLY and CDR2 is FYNNEI.

This clone was counted a few times. The chain's CDR3 is CASSKYRDRDIQYF. The CDR3 DNA reads as TGTGCCAGCAGCAAGTACAGGGATCGAGACATTCAGTACTTC. The chain employs TRBV11-3 and TRBJ2-4; a possible D gene is TRBD1 (6 bases). The CDR3 consists of 14 residues. The V gene lost 5 bases and the J gene lost 8 bases, with 16 bases spanning the gap. Germline V gene sequence: CDR1 SGHNT, CDR2 YENEEA. The variable domain in full, with the rest retrieved from reference TRBV11-3 and TRBJ2-4, is EAGVVQSPRYKIIEKKQPVAFWCNPISGHNTLYWYLQNLGQGPELLIRYENEEAVDDSQLPKDRFSAERLKGVDSTLKIQPAELGDSAVYLCASSKYRDRDIQYFGAGTRLSVL.

This chain connects TRBV29-1 to TRBJ1-4; D not certain. This CDR3 spans 11 amino acids. The germline V and J ends were trimmed by 4 bases and 7 bases, with 7 bases remaining between them. Germline V lookup: CDR1 SQVTM, CDR2 ANQGSEA. CDR3 nucleotide sequence: TGCAGCGTTGTGGGTAGTGAAAAACTGTTTTTT. Amino acid sequence: CSVVGSEKLFF.